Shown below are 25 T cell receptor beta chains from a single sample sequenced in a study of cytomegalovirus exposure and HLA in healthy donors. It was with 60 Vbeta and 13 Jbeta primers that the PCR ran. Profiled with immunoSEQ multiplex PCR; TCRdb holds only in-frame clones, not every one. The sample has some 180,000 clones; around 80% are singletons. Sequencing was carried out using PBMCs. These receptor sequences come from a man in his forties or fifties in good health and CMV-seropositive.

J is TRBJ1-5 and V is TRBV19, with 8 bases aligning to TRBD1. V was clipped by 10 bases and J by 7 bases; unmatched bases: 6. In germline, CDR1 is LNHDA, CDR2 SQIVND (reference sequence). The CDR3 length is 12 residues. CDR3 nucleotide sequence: TGTGCCACTCGGACAGGGATACAGCCCCAGCATTTT. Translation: CATRTGIQPQHF.

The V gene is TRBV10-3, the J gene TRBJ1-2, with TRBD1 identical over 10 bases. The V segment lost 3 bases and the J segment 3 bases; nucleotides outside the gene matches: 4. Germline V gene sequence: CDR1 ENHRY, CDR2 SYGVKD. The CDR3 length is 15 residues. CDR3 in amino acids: CAISEPGTGDYGYTF. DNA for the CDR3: TGTGCCATCAGTGAACCTGGGACAGGGGACTATGGCTACACCTTC.

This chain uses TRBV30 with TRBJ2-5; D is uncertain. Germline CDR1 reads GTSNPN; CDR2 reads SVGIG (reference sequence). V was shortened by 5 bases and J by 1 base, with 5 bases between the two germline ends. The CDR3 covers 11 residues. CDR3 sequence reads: CAWSLQETQYF. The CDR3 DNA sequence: TGTGCCTGGTCCCTCCAAGAGACCCAGTACTTC.

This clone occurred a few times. CDR3: CASSFRGGASYEQYF. In nucleotides, the CDR3 is TGCGCCAGCAGCTTTCGGGGGGGGGCCTCCTACGAGCAGTACTTC. V is TRBV5-1 and J is TRBJ2-7; the match to TRBD2 covers 8 bases. Germline loops: CDR1 SGHRS, CDR2 YFSETQ. V lost 2 bases to trimming and J lost 0 bases; unmatched junction nucleotides: 4. The CDR3 sequence is 15 residues long.

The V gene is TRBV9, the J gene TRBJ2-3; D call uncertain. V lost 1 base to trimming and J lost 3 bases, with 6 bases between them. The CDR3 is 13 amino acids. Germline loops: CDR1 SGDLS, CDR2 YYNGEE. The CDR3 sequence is CASSVQQTDTQYF. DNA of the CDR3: TGTGCCAGCAGCGTACAACAGACAGATACGCAGTATTTT.

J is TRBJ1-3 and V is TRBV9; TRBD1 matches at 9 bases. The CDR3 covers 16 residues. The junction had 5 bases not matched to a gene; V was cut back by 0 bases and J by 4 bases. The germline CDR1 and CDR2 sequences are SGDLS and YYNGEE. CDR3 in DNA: TGTGCCAGCAGCGTAGAACAGGGGGCGCGCGGAAACACCATATATTTT. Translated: CASSVEQGARGNTIYF.

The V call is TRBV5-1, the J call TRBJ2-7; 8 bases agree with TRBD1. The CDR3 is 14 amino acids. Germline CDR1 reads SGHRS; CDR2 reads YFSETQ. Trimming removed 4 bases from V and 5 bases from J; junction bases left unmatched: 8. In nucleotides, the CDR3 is TGCGCCAGCAGCATTAGGACAGGGTACGACGAGCAGTACTTC. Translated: CASSIRTGYDEQYF.

The CDR3 DNA is TGTGCCAGCAGCATTCCGGGACTAGGCCCCCACAATGAGCAGTTCTTC. This codes for CASSIPGLGPHNEQFF. The chain joins TRBV28 to TRBJ2-1, with TRBD2 identical over 8 bases. V gave up 6 bases and J gave up 5 bases; unmatched junction bases: 12. The CDR3 loop spans 16 amino acids. Per the germline V gene, CDR1 is MDHEN and CDR2 is SYDVKM.

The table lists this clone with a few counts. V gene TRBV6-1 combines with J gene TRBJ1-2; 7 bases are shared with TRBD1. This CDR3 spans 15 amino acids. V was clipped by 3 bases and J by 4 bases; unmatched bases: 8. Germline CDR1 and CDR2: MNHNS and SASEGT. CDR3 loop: CASSEGTASIYGYTF. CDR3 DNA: TGTGCCAGCAGTGAGGGGACAGCCAGTATCTATGGCTACACCTTC.

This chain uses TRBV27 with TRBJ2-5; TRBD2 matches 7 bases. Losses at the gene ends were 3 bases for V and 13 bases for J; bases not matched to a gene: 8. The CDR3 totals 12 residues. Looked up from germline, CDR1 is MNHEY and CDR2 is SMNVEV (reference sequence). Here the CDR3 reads CASSFTAGTRYF. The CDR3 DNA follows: TGTGCCAGCAGTTTTACAGCGGGAACTCGGTACTTC.

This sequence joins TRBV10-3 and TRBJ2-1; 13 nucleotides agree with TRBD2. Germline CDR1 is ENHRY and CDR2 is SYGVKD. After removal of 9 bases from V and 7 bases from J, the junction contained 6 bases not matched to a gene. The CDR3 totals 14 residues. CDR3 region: CAITSGRARNEQFF. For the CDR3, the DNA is TGTGCCATTACTAGCGGGAGGGCCAGAAATGAGCAGTTCTTC.

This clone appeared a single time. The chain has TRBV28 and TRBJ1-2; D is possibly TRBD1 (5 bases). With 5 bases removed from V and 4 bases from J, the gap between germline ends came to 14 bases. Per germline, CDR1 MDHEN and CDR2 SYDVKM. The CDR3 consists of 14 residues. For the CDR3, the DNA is TGTGCCAGCAGTCTCACCGGGACTTCCTATGGCTACACCTTC. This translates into CASSLTGTSYGYTF.

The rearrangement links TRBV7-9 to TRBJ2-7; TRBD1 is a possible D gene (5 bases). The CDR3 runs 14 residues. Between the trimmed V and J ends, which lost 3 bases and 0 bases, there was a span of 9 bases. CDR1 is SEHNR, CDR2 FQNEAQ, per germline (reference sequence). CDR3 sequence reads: CASSFRQSSYEQYF. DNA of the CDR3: TGTGCCAGCAGCTTCCGACAGAGCTCCTACGAGCAGTACTTC.

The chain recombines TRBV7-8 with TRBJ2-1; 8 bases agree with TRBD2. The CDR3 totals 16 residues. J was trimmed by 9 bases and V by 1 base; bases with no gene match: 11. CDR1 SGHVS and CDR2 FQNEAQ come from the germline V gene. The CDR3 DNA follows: TGTGCCAGCAGCTTAGTGAGAAGCGGGAGAGTGGGTGAGCAGTTCTTC. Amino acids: CASSLVRSGRVGEQFF.

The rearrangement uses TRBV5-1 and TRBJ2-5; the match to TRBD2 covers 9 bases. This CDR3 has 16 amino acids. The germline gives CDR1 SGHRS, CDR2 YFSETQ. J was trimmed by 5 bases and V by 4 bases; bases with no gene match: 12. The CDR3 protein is CASSQGTSRLGETQYF. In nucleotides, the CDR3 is TGCGCCAGCAGCCAAGGGACTAGCCGCCTGGGGGAGACCCAGTACTTC.

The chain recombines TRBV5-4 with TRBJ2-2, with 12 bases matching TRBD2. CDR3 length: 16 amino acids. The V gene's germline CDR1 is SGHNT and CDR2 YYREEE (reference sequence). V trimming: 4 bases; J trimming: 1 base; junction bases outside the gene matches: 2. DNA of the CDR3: TGTGCCAGCAGCACGGGACTAGCGGGGAACACCGGGGAGCTGTTTTTT. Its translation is CASSTGLAGNTGELFF. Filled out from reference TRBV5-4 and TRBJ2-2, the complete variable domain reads ETGVTQSPTHLIKTRGQQVTLRCSSQSGHNTVSWYQQALGQGPQFIFQYYREEENGRGNFPPRFSGLQFPNYSSELNVNALELDDSALYLCASSTGLAGNTGELFFGEGSRLTVL.

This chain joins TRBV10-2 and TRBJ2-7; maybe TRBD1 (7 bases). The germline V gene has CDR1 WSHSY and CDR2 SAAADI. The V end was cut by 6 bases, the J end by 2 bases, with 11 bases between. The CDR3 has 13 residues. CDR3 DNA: TGCGCCAGCAGGCCCAGGGGGGCCTACGAGCAGTACTTC. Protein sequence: CASRPRGAYEQYF.

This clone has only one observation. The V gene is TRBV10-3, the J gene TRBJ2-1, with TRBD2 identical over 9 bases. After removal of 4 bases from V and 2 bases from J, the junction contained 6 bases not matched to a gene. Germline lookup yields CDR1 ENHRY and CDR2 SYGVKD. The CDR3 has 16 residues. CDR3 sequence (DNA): TGTGCCATCAGTGGGTATAGCGGGAGCCCCTACAATGAGCAGTTCTTC. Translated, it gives CAISGYSGSPYNEQFF.

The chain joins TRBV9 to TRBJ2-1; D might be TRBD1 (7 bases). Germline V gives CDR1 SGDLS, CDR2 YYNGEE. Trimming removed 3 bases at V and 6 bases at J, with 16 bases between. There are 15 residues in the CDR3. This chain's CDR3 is CASSGRGRGANEQFF. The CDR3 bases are TGTGCCAGCAGCGGACGTGGCAGGGGGGCCAATGAGCAGTTCTTC.

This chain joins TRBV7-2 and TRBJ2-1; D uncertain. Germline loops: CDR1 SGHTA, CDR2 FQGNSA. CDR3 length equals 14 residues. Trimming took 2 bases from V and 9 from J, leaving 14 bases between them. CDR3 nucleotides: TGTGCCAGCAGCTTATCTCCCCCGCCCAGTGAGCAGTTCTTC. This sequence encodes CASSLSPPPSEQFF.

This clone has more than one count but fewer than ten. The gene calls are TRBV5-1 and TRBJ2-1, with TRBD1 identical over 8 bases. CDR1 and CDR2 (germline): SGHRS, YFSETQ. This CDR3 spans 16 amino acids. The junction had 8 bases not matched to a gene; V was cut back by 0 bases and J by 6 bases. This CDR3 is CASSLAGQGVSNEQFF. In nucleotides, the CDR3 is TGCGCCAGCAGCTTGGCCGGACAGGGTGTATCCAATGAGCAGTTCTTC.

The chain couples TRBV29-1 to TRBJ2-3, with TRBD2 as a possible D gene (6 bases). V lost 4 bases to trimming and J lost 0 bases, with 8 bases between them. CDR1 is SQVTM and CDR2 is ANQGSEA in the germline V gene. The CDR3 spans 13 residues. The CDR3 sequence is CSVGGDSTDTQYF. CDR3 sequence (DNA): TGCAGCGTTGGCGGGGATAGCACAGATACGCAGTATTTT.

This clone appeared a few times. Written as DNA, the CDR3 is TGTGCCACCAGCAGAGAGGGACAGGGCGATAGCTACGAGCAGTACTTC. Translated, it gives CATSREGQGDSYEQYF. The genes are TRBV15 and TRBJ2-7, with TRBD1 matching over 9 bases. Germline trimming cut 0 bases from V and 3 bases from J; bases unmatched to any gene: 6. This CDR3 contains 16 residues. Germline-derived CDR1 and CDR2 are LNHNV and YYDKDF (reference sequence).

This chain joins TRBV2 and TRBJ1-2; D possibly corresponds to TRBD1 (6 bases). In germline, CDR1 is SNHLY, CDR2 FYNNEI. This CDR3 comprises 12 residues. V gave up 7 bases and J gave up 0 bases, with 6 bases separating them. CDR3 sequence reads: CASKGANYGYTF. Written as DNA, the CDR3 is TGTGCCAGCAAGGGGGCTAACTATGGCTACACCTTC.

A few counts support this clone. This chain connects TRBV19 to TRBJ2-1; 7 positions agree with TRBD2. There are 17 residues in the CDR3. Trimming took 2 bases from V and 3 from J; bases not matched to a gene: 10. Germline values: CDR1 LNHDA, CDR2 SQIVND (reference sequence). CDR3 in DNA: TGTGCCAGTAGTATAACCACCAGCGGGGCCCTCTACAATGAGCAGTTCTTC. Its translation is CASSITTSGALYNEQFF.